One sample yielded the 18 T cell receptor beta chains listed below, sequenced in a study of tumor-infiltrating lymphocytes in primary liver carcinoma. Researchers drew blood RNA from unsorted whole blood and extracted germline DNA as well. With around 490 ng total RNA as template and a constant-region primer, TCR beta cDNA was made. The TCR beta library was amplified through three nested multiplex PCR rounds in a modified ARM-PCR procedure. Rounds one and two of PCR, each of 9 to 11 cycles, were primed with TRBV1-TRBV30 forward primers and a C-beta reverse primer. Each CDR3 protein gets one entry after TCRdb re-called the multiplex PCR reads with MiXCR. The sample lists approximately 300,000 distinct CDR3 sequences; 55% to 65% were seen once. The sample taken for sequencing was peripheral blood. The receptors shown here come from a man aged 40-50 years with primary liver carcinoma and hepatitis B virus infection.

Regarding this clonotype: Relative to the germline gene, one junction end is altered; a read error may explain this. The chain uses TRBV11-1 and TRBJ2-1; no firm D call. This CDR3 region has 14 residues. Germline CDR1 reads SGHAT; CDR2 reads FQDESV (reference sequence). CDR3 residues: CVSSDRHPRNEQLF. The CDR3 nucleotides are TGTGTCAGCAGCGACCGTCATCCACGCAATGAGCAGCTCTTC.

The chain is built from TRBV6-6 and TRBJ2-1, with D unresolved. CDR1 and CDR2 (germline): MNHNY, SVGAGI (reference sequence). Trimming pared 3 bases from V and 12 bases from J, leaving 9 bases between. The CDR3 has 11 residues. In nucleotides, the CDR3 is TGTGCCAGCAGTTATACCGGTGGGCAGTTCTTC. This encodes CASSYTGGQFF.

A few counts support this clonotype. A much larger clone differs from this one at a single base, so this may be a read error. The chain joins TRBV5-5 to TRBJ1-2; D remains ambiguous. The CDR3 sequence is 13 residues long. CDR1 and CDR2 (germline): SGHKS, YYEKEE (reference sequence). The DNA of the CDR3 is TGTGCCAACAGCTTGGAACGGGAGAGCGGCTACACCTTC. This codes for CANSLERESGYTF.

This clonotype was seen many times. The rearrangement uses TRBV6-5 and TRBJ2-1; 7 bases line up with TRBD2. The CDR3 runs 17 residues. V was pared by 0 bases and J by 6 bases, with 11 bases of the junction left unmatched. Germline CDR1 and CDR2: MNHEY and SVGAGI. The CDR3 loop reads CASSYSYLGGGVNEQFF. CDR3 nucleotide sequence: TGTGCCAGCAGTTACTCTTATCTCGGCGGGGGAGTCAATGAGCAGTTCTTC.

Remarks on this clonotype: A much larger clone lies a single base off, so this may be a read error. The V gene is TRBV24-1, the J gene TRBJ2-7; D might be TRBD2 (6 bases). Looked up from germline, CDR1 is KGHDR and CDR2 is SFDVKD. V dropped 6 bases and J dropped 3 bases, with 14 bases sitting between them. The CDR3 extends over 14 amino acids. The CDR3 sequence is CATSRGKSYYEQYF. CDR3 nucleotide sequence: TGTGCCACCAGTCGCGGGAAGAGCTACTACGAGCAGTACTTC.

The chain has TRBV6-2 or TRBV6-3 and TRBJ2-7; 10 nucleotides align to TRBD2. J gave up 0 bases and V 11 bases, and 10 bases lay outside the gene matches. This CDR3 comprises 15 residues. From germline, CDR1 is MNHEY and CDR2 SVGEGT. The CDR3 DNA is TGTGCCGCGTTAGCGGGAGGACCGATCTCCTACGAGCAGTACTTC. As protein: CAALAGGPISYEQYF.

The chain has TRBV6-1 and TRBJ2-7, with D perhaps TRBD1 (6 bases). The CDR3 length is 14 residues. Germline loops: CDR1 MNHNS, CDR2 SASEGT. With 3 bases removed from V and 3 bases from J, the gap between germline ends came to 12 bases. The CDR3 nucleotides read TGTGCCAGCAGTGAGGGGACAAGGGGCTACGAGCAGTACTTC. This translates into CASSEGTRGYEQYF.

The chain recombines TRBV2 with TRBJ2-5, with D unresolved. Trimming shortened V by 7 bases and J by 1 base, and 10 bases separated the two germline ends. This CDR3 spans 13 amino acids. The germline V gene has CDR1 SNHLY and CDR2 FYNNEI. Here the CDR3 reads CASNLEIQETQYF. CDR3 sequence (DNA): TGTGCCAGCAACCTAGAAATCCAAGAGACCCAGTACTTC. The full variable domain, with the rest looked up from reference TRBV2 and TRBJ2-5, is EPEVTQTPSHQVTQMGQEVILRCVPISNHLYFYWYRQILGQKVEFLVSFYNNEISEKSEIFDDQFSVERPDGSNFTLKIRSTKLEDSAMYFCASNLEIQETQYFGPGTRLLVL.

Ten or more counts support this clonotype. The chain recombines TRBV6-2 or TRBV6-3 with TRBJ2-1; possibly TRBD1 for D (7 bases). This CDR3 is 15 amino acids long. Germline CDR1 is MNHEY and CDR2 is SVGEGT. V was pared by 5 bases and J by 7 bases, with 18 bases between. The CDR3 loop is CASSHAPTGRNEQFF. The CDR3, as DNA: TGTGCCAGCAGTCACGCTCCGACAGGGAGGAATGAGCAGTTCTTC.

This clonotype was detected only once. This chain connects TRBV5-5 to TRBJ1-3, with 7 bases aligning to TRBD1. CDR1 is SGHKS, CDR2 YYEKEE, per germline (reference sequence). This CDR3 region has 16 residues. V trimming: 4 bases; J trimming: 9 bases; junction bases outside the gene matches: 16. CDR3 DNA sequence: TGTGCCAGCAGCCCATCCTGGGGACAGTTTATAGGCACCATATATTTT. Its translation: CASSPSWGQFIGTIYF.

Note on this clonotype: Given a much more abundant clone one base away, this may be a read error. V and J are TRBV6-2 or TRBV6-3 and TRBJ2-7; D gene uncertain. V shed 9 bases and J shed 4 bases, with 16 bases lying between them. The CDR3 covers 13 residues. CDR1 and CDR2 (germline): MNHEY, SVGEGT. In DNA form, the CDR3 reads TGTGCCAGGACCTCCCTCACGGGTTACGAGCAGTACTTC. It yields the protein CARTSLTGYEQYF.

This chain connects TRBV5-1 to TRBJ2-1; 8 bases match TRBD1. Germline values: CDR1 SGHRS, CDR2 YFSETQ. V dropped 0 bases and J dropped 7; count of bases not matched to a gene: 6. The CDR3 is made up of 15 amino acids. CDR3 amino acids: CASSLADRVGNEQFF. DNA of the CDR3: TGCGCCAGCAGCTTGGCGGACAGGGTTGGGAATGAGCAGTTCTTC.

As to this clonotype: The junction and the germline gene differ at one end; a read error may be behind it. This CDR3 is CGSSPLNGAYNEQFF. The DNA of the CDR3 is TGTGGCAGCAGTCCCCTGAACGGAGCCTATAACGAGCAGTTCTTC. The J gene is TRBJ2-1, the V gene TRBV6-2 or TRBV6-3; D is uncertain. This CDR3 region has 15 residues. Germline V gene sequence: CDR1 MNHEY, CDR2 SVGEGT.

This chain connects TRBV12-3 or TRBV12-4 to TRBJ1-5, with D unresolved. Trimming cost V 8 bases and J 4 bases, with 18 bases left between them. This CDR3 has 15 residues. The CDR3 spells CASWDETLPNQPQHF. The CDR3 DNA is TGTGCCAGCTGGGATGAAACACTTCCAAATCAGCCCCAGCATTTT.

The genes are TRBV6-1 and TRBJ2-2, with D possibly being TRBD1 (5 bases). Deletions cut 6 bases from V and 4 bases from J, with 9 bases between. The CDR3 sequence is 13 residues long. Germline CDR1 MNHNS, CDR2 SASEGT. The CDR3 loop reads CASSQGITGELFF. The CDR3 DNA reads TGTGCCAGCAGCCAGGGAATCACCGGGGAGCTGTTTTTT.

The V call is TRBV5-1, the J call TRBJ2-3, with 11 bases lining up with TRBD1. The V segment lost 0 bases and the J segment 6 bases; nucleotides outside the gene matches: 6. The CDR3 consists of 16 residues. Germline V gene lookup returns CDR1 SGHRS and CDR2 YFSETQ. This CDR3 is CASSLGDRGEADTQYF. The CDR3 nucleotides read TGCGCCAGCAGCTTGGGGGACAGGGGGGAGGCGGATACGCAGTATTTT.

The V call is TRBV9, the J call TRBJ1-2, with 10 bases aligning to TRBD1. The germline gives CDR1 SGDLS, CDR2 YYNGEE. V lost 3 bases and J lost 6; bases outside the gene matches: 8. The CDR3 has 15 amino acids. CDR3 DNA: TGTGCCAGCAGCGCGCCGGGACAGGGGTTCGATGGCTACACCTTC. It codes for CASSAPGQGFDGYTF.

This sequence joins TRBV6-1 and TRBJ2-3; tentative D call: TRBD2 (5 bases). Trimming stripped 5 bases from V and 2 bases from J, with 14 bases between. Germline V gene data show CDR1 as MNHNS and CDR2 as SASEGT. This CDR3 has 15 residues. CDR3: CASSHGRAFTDTQYF. The CDR3 DNA sequence: TGTGCCAGCAGTCACGGGCGGGCATTCACAGATACGCAGTATTTT.